This T cell receptor beta chain was recovered during a study of cytomegalovirus exposure and HLA in healthy donors. The study, taken as a whole, reports: A cluster of highly shared sequence variants was likely a sequencing artifact. Reports credit the classifier with highly specific, highly sensitive diagnosis of cytomegalovirus status. Presence/absence results assume similar sequencing depth per donor, which may not hold. According to a later analysis, donors in an Asian-associated ancestry cluster reportedly had fewer N-insertions than the roughly 670-donor mean.

The PCR contained 60 Vbeta and 13 Jbeta primers. The protocol was immunoSEQ multiplex PCR, while the TCRdb copy is restricted to in-frame clones and leaves out a portion. The sample yields tens of thousands of clones, 78% seen once. With respect to this clone: The antigen is undetermined.

The germline V gene encodes CDR1 KGHSH and CDR2 LQKENI. The CDR3 spans 15 residues. Unmatched junction bases numbered 7, after V lost 4 bases and J lost 3 bases. The sequence derives from a middle-aged woman in good health and CMV-seropositive. Material: PBMCs. The chain links TRBV18 to TRBJ1-2; 8 nucleotides agree with TRBD1. This CDR3 reads CASSQEDRVDYGYTF. CDR3 bases: TGTGCCAGCTCACAGGAGGACAGGGTAGACTATGGCTACACCTTC.